This TCR beta chain is drawn from a study of PD-1 blockade in classical Hodgkin lymphoma. Study at large: Every 2 weeks, patients got 3 mg/kg intravenous nivolumab.

This table comes from immunoSEQ multiplex PCR, and its TCRdb copy is limited to in-frame clones, with some not included. The repertoire has 16,000 or so clones, about 82% of them found once; the top ten carry 1%. Relapse after autologous stem cell transplantation occurred in every patient, and brentuximab vedotin exposure varied. Thawed PBMCs yielded CD4+ T cells through magnetic negative selection. A remark on this clone: Antigen: not known.

Germline loops: CDR1 SGHRS, CDR2 YFSETQ. This CDR3 is 16 amino acids long. V was clipped by 6 bases and J by 6 bases, with 24 bases between them. Study outcomes and limitations: At C4D1, TCR diversity had climbed significantly for CD4+ cells, though not for CD8+ cells. The origin of the repertoire differences remains undefined, with disease activity or prior therapy as possible causes.

The chain has TRBV5-1 and TRBJ1-2; D may be TRBD1 (6 bases). The source material was CD4+ T cells from blood, sampled at baseline. This sequence was found in a human donor with classical Hodgkin lymphoma. The CDR3 nucleotides read TGCGCCAGCAACGTTCTGTGGGGCCGTGAGGGGGATGGCTACACCTTC. Translated, it gives CASNVLWGREGDGYTF.